A selection of T cell receptor beta chains follows, all from one sample in a study of blood T cell repertoires in COVID-19. Libraries were prepared by immunoSEQ multiplex PCR; TCRdb keeps only in-frame clonotypes and omits some of them. The table has roughly 340,000 clones, 88% seen once. Sequencing was carried out using peripheral blood. These receptors all stem from a woman in her seventies with COVID-19, enrolled during active disease. The CDR3 runs from the conserved cysteine through the conserved F or W. Fields, in order: clone size, D gene, V gene, J gene, CDR3 DNA, CDR3 protein. D genes are given only for firm matches. Expanded clones are given a class, and other clones once, few, many or no size at all.

-	-	TRBV27	TRBJ1-2	TGTGCCAGCAGTTTATCGAATAGGTACAGTGATGGCTACACCTTC	CASSLSNRYSDGYTF
-	TRBD1	TRBV27	TRBJ1-1	TGTGCCAGCTTCGGGTCGGGGACAGGGAGGATCACTGAAGCTTTCTTT	CASFGSGTGRITEAFF
-	TRBD1	TRBV19	TRBJ1-3	TGTGCCAGTAACTTACAGGGGGCTGGAAACACCATATATTTT	CASNLQGAGNTIYF
-	-	TRBV5-1	TRBJ2-1	TGCGCCAGCAGCTTGTCTACTTCGAGCTCCTACAATGAGCAGTTCTTC	CASSLSTSSSYNEQFF
-	-	TRBV27	TRBJ1-4	TGTGCCAGCAGTTCCTCTATTTCAACTAATGAAAAACTGTTTTTT	CASSSSISTNEKLFF
-	TRBD1	TRBV6-5	TRBJ1-2	TGTGCCAGCAGACAGGGGCCTGGCTACACCTTC	CASRQGPGYTF
-	-	TRBV5-6	TRBJ1-3	TGTGCCAGCAGCTTGGCCTCAGGCCTCTCTGGAAACACCATATATTTT	CASSLASGLSGNTIYF
-	-	TRBV5-1	TRBJ2-1	TGCGCCAGCAGCTGGAACGGGGTTGAGCAGTTCTTC	CASSWNGVEQFF
-	TRBD1	TRBV4-1	TRBJ2-7	TGCGCCAGTGCAGCGGGACAGGGAATCGTCTACGAGCAGTACTTC	CASAAGQGIVYEQYF
-	-	TRBV6-5	TRBJ1-1	TGTGCCAGCTTAACGGGCACTGAAGCTTTCTTT	CASLTGTEAFF
-	-	TRBV18	TRBJ2-4	TGTGCCAGCTCACCACCAGACAGCTCAAACATTCAGTACTTC	CASSPPDSSNIQYF
once	TRBD1	TRBV18	TRBJ1-2	TGTGCCAGCTCAACTGTCCCGGGACAGGGTGAGAGCTATGGCTACACCTTC	CASSTVPGQGESYGYTF
-	TRBD1	TRBV6-6	TRBJ1-5	TGTGCCAGCAGCCAGGGACAGGGCAATCAGCCCCAGCATTTT	CASSQGQGNQPQHF
-	TRBD2	TRBV6-2/TRBV6-3	TRBJ2-3	TGTGCCAGCAGTTCCCCCCGCGGGGGGTCTAGCACAGATACGCAGTATTTT	CASSSPRGGSSTDTQYF
-	TRBD1	TRBV18	TRBJ1-2	TGTGCCAGCTCACCCGACGTTGGTGCAGGGGGAGATGGCTACACCTTC	CASSPDVGAGGDGYTF
-	TRBD2	TRBV4-2	TRBJ2-7	TGTGCCAGCAGCGTAAGCGGGGTAGAGAGCTCCTACGAGCAGTACTTC	CASSVSGVESSYEQYF
-	TRBD1	TRBV5-4	TRBJ1-1	TGTGCCAGCAGCCGGGACAGGATGAACACTGAAGCTTTCTTT	CASSRDRMNTEAFF
-	TRBD1	TRBV7-2	TRBJ2-5	TGTGCCAGCAGCGCGACAGGGTTTGGAGGAGAGACCCAGTACTTC	CASSATGFGGETQYF
-	-	TRBV5-1	TRBJ2-7	TGCGCCAGCAGCCCCTCGCCACTAGGGGGAACCTACGAGCAGTACTTC	CASSPSPLGGTYEQYF
-	TRBD2	TRBV27	TRBJ2-2	TGTGCCAGCAGTCCCCCTAGCGGGGGGGCGAACACCGGGGAGCTGTTTTTT	CASSPPSGGANTGELFF
-	TRBD1	TRBV10-3	TRBJ1-1	TGTGCCATCAGCCGCGGGACAGGGACGGGGGAGACTGAAGCTTTCTTT	CAISRGTGTGETEAFF
-	-	TRBV2	TRBJ1-5	TGTGCCAGCAGTACCAGGGGTGAGAGCAATCAGCCCCAGCATTTT	CASSTRGESNQPQHF
many	-	TRBV5-1	TRBJ1-1	TGCGCCAGCAGCTTGGGGGGGCCCACTGAAGCTTTCTTT	CASSLGGPTEAFF
once	TRBD1	TRBV29-1	TRBJ1-1	TGCAGCGTCGCCAAGACAGGGGGGAACACTGAAGCTTTCTTT	CSVAKTGGNTEAFF
-	-	TRBV11-2	TRBJ1-5	TGTGCCAGCAGCTTAGGGGGCTCCGGCCAGCCCCAGCATTTT	CASSLGGSGQPQHF
-	TRBD1	TRBV29-1	TRBJ2-6	TGCAGCGTTACAGGGGGCCAAACTGGGGCCAACGTCCTGACTTTC	CSVTGGQTGANVLTF
-	TRBD1	TRBV9	TRBJ2-1	TGTGCCAGCAGCGCAGCCGGGACAGGGGGCCTAAACAATGAGCAGTTCTTC	CASSAAGTGGLNNEQFF
-	TRBD2	TRBV9	TRBJ2-7	TGTGCCAGCAGCGTAGGACGGGGGGGCCCGTACGAGCAGTACTTC	CASSVGRGGPYEQYF
-	TRBD1	TRBV24-1	TRBJ2-2	TGTGCCACCAGTGATTTGGGGCAGGGGGCACCGAACACCGGGGAGCTGTTTTTT	CATSDLGQGAPNTGELFF
-	TRBD2	TRBV4-3	TRBJ2-3	TGCGCCAGCAGCCAGTGGGGGGGAAGCACAGATACGCAGTATTTT	CASSQWGGSTDTQYF
-	-	TRBV5-1	TRBJ2-1	TGCGCCAGCAGCTTGGGACAATACAATGAGCAGTTCTTC	CASSLGQYNEQFF
-	TRBD1	TRBV4-1	TRBJ1-5	TGCGCCAGCAGCCAAGTCGACAGGGGCAATCAGCCCCAGCATTTT	CASSQVDRGNQPQHF
-	TRBD2	TRBV28	TRBJ2-3	TGTGCCAGCCGGGGCGGGGGGGTGGCAGATACGCAGTATTTT	CASRGGGVADTQYF
few	-	TRBV4-2	TRBJ2-2	TGTGCCAGCAGCCAAGATCTGCACTTAACTGGGGAGCTGTTTTTT	CASSQDLHLTGELFF
-	TRBD1	TRBV7-3	TRBJ2-2	TGTGCCAGCAGCTCCGGACAGGGCGGGGAGCTGTTTTTT	CASSSGQGGELFF
-	-	TRBV6-5	TRBJ1-3	TGTGCCAGCGCGCGGGGGGGGTCTGGAAACACCATATATTTT	CASARGGSGNTIYF
few	-	TRBV28	TRBJ1-2	TGTGCCAGCAGTTTCCCTTCATCACCAGGGCAAGCTAACTATGGCTACACCTTC	CASSFPSSPGQANYGYTF